This T cell receptor (beta chain) is from a study of post-analysis software for immune sequencing data. A word on this clonotype: Its target is not known.

The CDR3 has 14 residues. The ends were cut back, 0 bases at V and 4 bases at J, with 9 bases in the middle. Germline assignment: CDR1 MNHEY and CDR2 SVGAGI. Unique-molecular-identifier-tagged TCR beta cDNA libraries were used. TCRdb reprocessed the PCR reads via MiXCR and lists one record per CDR3 protein. The sample shows more than 450,000 distinct CDR3 sequences, roughly 45% of them seen only once. Overall study findings and caveats: Patients showed TRBV5-6, TRBV5-1 and TRBV20-1 among five TRBV segments more frequent than in controls.

The clonotype comes from a girl aged 5 to 17 with multiple sclerosis. What was sequenced was blood. V usage is TRBV6-5 and J usage is TRBJ1-2, with TRBD1 as a possible D gene (5 bases). In nucleotides, the CDR3 is TGTGCCAGCAGTTACTCGGGGCGGTTCTATGGCTACACCTTC. Translated, it gives CASSYSGRFYGYTF.